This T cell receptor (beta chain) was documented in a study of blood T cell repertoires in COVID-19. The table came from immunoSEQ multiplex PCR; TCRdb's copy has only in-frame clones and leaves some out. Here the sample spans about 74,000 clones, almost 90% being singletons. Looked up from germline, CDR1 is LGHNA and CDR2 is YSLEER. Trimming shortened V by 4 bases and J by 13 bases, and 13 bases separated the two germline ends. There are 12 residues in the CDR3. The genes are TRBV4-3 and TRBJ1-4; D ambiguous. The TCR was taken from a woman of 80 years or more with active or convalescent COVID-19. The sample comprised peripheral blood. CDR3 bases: TGCGCCAGCAGCCCCGGAGGAATGGTACTGTTTTTT. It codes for CASSPGGMVLFF.